These 5 T cell receptor beta chains originate from one sample sequenced in a study of blood T cell repertoires in COVID-19. Using immunoSEQ multiplex PCR, the repertoire was profiled, and TCRdb retains in-frame clones only, with some absent. The sample has around 330,000 clones, 89% seen once. The specimen sequenced was PBMCs or T cells enriched from blood (not recorded which). The receptors were sampled from a man between 60 and 75 years old who had recovered from COVID-19.

The rearrangement joins TRBV20-1 to TRBJ1-3; D not certain. Trimming removed 3 bases at V and 4 bases at J, with 16 bases between. Germline CDR1 reads DFQATT; CDR2 reads SNEGSKA (reference sequence). There are 15 residues in the CDR3. The CDR3 region has the DNA TGCAGTGCTAGTCCCCCCATCAGCGGGGGAAACACCATATATTTT. Residues: CSASPPISGGNTIYF.

Concerning this clone: At one end the junction does not follow the germline gene, possibly because of a read error. The gene calls are TRBV6-4 and TRBJ2-5; a weak D match, TRBD1 (6 bases). Germline CDR1 reads MRHNA; CDR2 reads SNTAGT. The CDR3 spans 12 residues. CDR3 loop: CPSYRAEETQYF. The DNA for the CDR3 is TGCCCCTCATACAGGGCGGAAGAGACCCAGTACTTC.

The gene calls are TRBV6-1 and TRBJ2-2; 8 bases are a match to TRBD1. V trimming: 3 bases; J trimming: 0 bases; junction bases outside the gene matches: 12. Germline-derived CDR1 and CDR2 are MNHNS and SASEGT. This CDR3 contains 19 residues. The DNA for the CDR3 is TGTGCCAGCAGTGATCCGAGGACAGGGCGACTTACGAACACCGGGGAGCTGTTTTTT. This gives the protein CASSDPRTGRLTNTGELFF.

This clone came up once. The chain couples TRBV28 to TRBJ1-3; D is unclear. Germline V gene data show CDR1 as MDHEN and CDR2 as SYDVKM. The ends were cut back, 6 bases at V and 0 bases at J, with 27 bases in the middle. This CDR3 region has 20 residues. The CDR3 sequence: CASSYSFGGESGNSGNTIYF. As DNA, the CDR3 is TGTGCCAGCAGCTATAGCTTCGGCGGGGAAAGTGGGAACTCTGGAAACACCATATATTTT.

This clone was picked up one time. CDR3 DNA sequence: TGTGCCAGCAGGCTTCTGGGGCAGGGCGGGGAGCTGTTTTTT. Its protein is CASRLLGQGGELFF. V is TRBV7-9 and J is TRBJ2-2, with D perhaps matching TRBD1 (5 bases). Germline V CDR1 and CDR2: SEHNR, FQNEAQ (reference sequence). The CDR3 length is 14 residues. The V end lost 6 bases, the J end lost 7 bases, and 15 bases lay between the germline ends.